Below, 29 T cell receptor beta chains from the same sample are listed, as sequenced in a study of regulatory T cells in long-lasting Graves disease. The authors built TCR beta libraries using iRepertoire HTBI primers and Arm-PCR of CDR3 regions. TCRdb reanalysed the multiplex PCR reads using MiXCR and keeps one entry per CDR3 protein. The sample has about 300,000 distinct CDR3 sequences; roughly a fifth are singletons. This sample's time point: persistent/refractory GD, antithyroid drugs over 5 years with positive TRAb. PBMCs provided the RNA from which the TCR library was made. The source was peripheral blood mononuclear cells (PBMCs), collected when the disease was refractory, from a patient treated with antithyroid drugs. The receptor set was obtained from a female donor with Graves disease.

About this clonotype: This may arise from a read error, as a much more abundant clone is one base away. The chain employs TRBV27 and TRBJ2-5; the match to TRBD1 covers 10 bases. CDR1 is MNHEY, CDR2 SMNVEV, per germline (reference sequence). The CDR3 runs 13 residues. This CDR3 reads CASPTGGEETRYF. The CDR3 nucleotides read TGTGCCAGCCCGACAGGGGGCGAAGAGACCCGGTACTTC.

This clonotype was seen ten or more times. The chain combines TRBV6-1 with TRBJ2-7; TRBD2 agrees at 7 bases. CDR3 length: 16 amino acids. V dropped 7 bases and J dropped 4; count of bases not matched to a gene: 16. Germline V CDR1 and CDR2: MNHNS, SASEGT. In DNA form, the CDR3 reads TGTGCCAGCACCCTAACCTGGGACTACCTACTTTACGAGCAGTACTTC. Translated: CASTLTWDYLLYEQYF.

This clonotype was counted many times. The CDR3 DNA is TGTGCCAGCAGCACCACGGCTCGAAGAAGCGCAGGGTGTGAGAGCAATCAGCCCCAGCATTTT. Its translation: CASSTTARRSAGCESNQPQHF. V is TRBV7-6 and J is TRBJ1-5, with a tentative D call TRBD1 (5 bases). Germline CDR1 is SGHVS and CDR2 is FNYEAQ. V lost 5 bases to trimming and J lost 1 base, with 30 bases between them. CDR3 length equals 21 residues.

This clonotype was counted ten times or more. The rearrangement uses TRBV3-1 and TRBJ1-6, with a weak D call TRBD1 (5 bases). Germline assignment: CDR1 LGHDT and CDR2 YNNKEL (reference sequence). Trimming cost V 3 bases and J 6 bases, with 12 bases left between them. There are 15 residues in the CDR3. CDR3 coding DNA: TGTGCCAGCAGCCACGCCCGGGACGCTAATTCACCCCTCCACTTT. Protein product: CASSHARDANSPLHF.

V gene TRBV6-2 or TRBV6-3 combines with J gene TRBJ1-6; unclear D gene. Trimming cost V 0 bases and J 3 bases, with 9 bases left between them. The germline V gene encodes CDR1 MNHEY and CDR2 SVGEGT. CDR3 length: 16 residues. The CDR3 sequence is CASSYSGGGYNSPLHF. CDR3 bases: TGTGCCAGCAGTTACTCGGGAGGTGGCTATAATTCACCCCTCCACTTT.

This clonotype was detected only a few times. The chain combines TRBV20-1 with TRBJ2-7; TRBD2 matches 10 bases. The CDR3 is made up of 14 amino acids. Germline V gene sequence: CDR1 DFQATT, CDR2 SNEGSKA (reference sequence). Trimming at V came to 5 bases and at J to 2 bases, leaving 6 bases not matched to a gene. CDR3 in amino acids: CSAESGGAPYEQYF. The DNA for the CDR3 is TGCAGTGCTGAAAGCGGGGGGGCGCCCTACGAGCAGTACTTC.

This clonotype was recorded a few times. This chain uses TRBV20-1 with TRBJ2-5, with 7 bases identical to TRBD2. This CDR3 is 12 amino acids long. V lost 0 bases and J lost 5; bases outside the gene matches: 0. The germline gives CDR1 DFQATT, CDR2 SNEGSKA (reference sequence). CDR3 in amino acids: CSAREGGETQYF. DNA of the CDR3: TGCAGTGCTAGAGAGGGGGGGGAGACCCAGTACTTC.

This clonotype appeared once. V gene TRBV19 combines with J gene TRBJ1-1; D possibly corresponds to TRBD1 (5 bases). Between the trimmed V and J ends, which lost 3 bases and 1 base, there was a span of 9 bases. CDR3 length: 14 residues. Germline CDR1 is LNHDA and CDR2 is SQIVND (reference sequence). Written as DNA, the CDR3 is TGTGCCAGTAGTATTCGAGGGGAGAACACTGAAGCTTTCTTT. The encoded protein is CASSIRGENTEAFF.

This clonotype was seen at least ten times. The chain combines TRBV6-1 with TRBJ1-2; D possibly corresponds to TRBD1 (6 bases). Between the trimmed V and J ends, which lost 6 bases and 7 bases, there was a span of 15 bases. This CDR3 has 13 amino acids. CDR1 is MNHNS and CDR2 is SASEGT in the germline V gene. The CDR3 is CASRGQQLSGYTF. The CDR3 DNA reads as TGTGCCAGCAGGGGACAACAGCTATCTGGCTACACCTTC.

This clonotype was picked up a small number of times. This chain uses TRBV7-9 with TRBJ2-1, with D uncertain. Trimming took 0 bases from V and 5 from J, leaving 2 bases between them. There are 12 residues in the CDR3. The germline gives CDR1 SEHNR, CDR2 FQNEAQ (reference sequence). The DNA for the CDR3 is TGTGCCAGCAGCTTAGCGAACAATGAGCAGTTCTTC. It specifies CASSLANNEQFF.

This chain connects TRBV6-2 or TRBV6-3 to TRBJ2-1, with 9 positions matching TRBD2. V dropped 10 bases and J dropped 1; count of bases not matched to a gene: 26. Germline V CDR1 and CDR2: MNHEY, SVGEGT. The CDR3 consists of 21 residues. CDR3 sequence reads: CATSGPAPYSGRPGSYNEQFF. Written as DNA, the CDR3 is TGTGCCACCTCGGGCCCAGCCCCATATAGCGGGAGACCCGGTTCCTACAATGAGCAGTTCTTC.

This clonotype was picked up many times. The V call is TRBV12-3 or TRBV12-4, the J call TRBJ1-1; 10 positions match TRBD1. The CDR3 is 16 residues long. Trimming removed 6 bases from V and 3 bases from J; junction bases left unmatched: 10. The CDR3 DNA reads as TGTGCCAGCAGGGCCGGGACAGGGGTAACGGACACTGAAGCTTTCTTT. Its protein is CASRAGTGVTDTEAFF.

This chain joins TRBV27 and TRBJ2-2, with D maybe TRBD1 (6 bases). The ends were cut back, 3 bases at V and 7 bases at J, with 12 bases in the middle. The CDR3 has 14 amino acids. The V gene's germline CDR1 is MNHEY and CDR2 SMNVEV (reference sequence). CDR3 in DNA: TGTGCCAGCAGTTTTGGGGGCGGAAGCGGGGAGCTGTTTTTT. The encoded protein is CASSFGGGSGELFF.

Comment on this clonotype: This clone may be a read error of a much larger clone one base away. This chain uses TRBV6-5 with TRBJ1-5, with a possible D match to TRBD1 (5 bases). The CDR3 is made up of 14 amino acids. Germline CDR1 MNHEY, CDR2 SVGAGI. The CDR3 region is CAGSYSNRYQPQHF. CDR3 in DNA: TGTGCCGGCAGTTACTCGAACAGGTATCAGCCCCAGCATTTT.

This clonotype has at least ten counts. V is TRBV7-2 and J is TRBJ2-7; TRBD2 matches at 7 bases. There are 16 residues in the CDR3. After removal of 2 bases from V and 2 bases from J, the junction contained 9 bases not matched to a gene. Germline values: CDR1 SGHTA, CDR2 FQGNSA. The CDR3 protein is CASSLRSSGPTYEQYF. The CDR3 nucleotides are TGTGCCAGCAGCTTAAGGTCTAGCGGACCAACCTACGAGCAGTACTTC.

The sample holds many counts of this clonotype. The V and J genes are TRBV7-2 and TRBJ2-7; tentatively, D is TRBD2 (5 bases). This CDR3 has 15 residues. Between the trimmed V and J ends, which lost 5 bases and 5 bases, there was a span of 19 bases. Germline V gene sequence: CDR1 SGHTA, CDR2 FQGNSA. As DNA, the CDR3 is TGTGCCAGCAGCCCAATAGGCGGGTCCCACCACGAGCAGTACTTC. Translation: CASSPIGGSHHEQYF. Complete variable domain (other parts from reference TRBV7-2 and TRBJ2-7): GAGVSQSPSNKVTEKGKDVELRCDPISGHTALYWYRQSLGQGLEFLIYFQGNSAPDKSGLPSDRFSAERTGGSVSTLTIQRTQQEDSAVYLCASSPIGGSHHEQYFGPGTRLTVT.

This clonotype was detected only a few times. The chain uses TRBV30 and TRBJ2-1; D unresolved. V lost 3 bases and J 6 bases, leaving 9 bases between the germline ends. The germline V gene has CDR1 GTSNPN and CDR2 SVGIG (reference sequence). The CDR3 length is 12 residues. CDR3 coding DNA: TGTGCCTGGAGCCCCTCTAGCAATGAGCAGTTCTTC. Translating gives CAWSPSSNEQFF.

The table lists this clonotype with many counts. J is TRBJ1-1 and V is TRBV7-2; possibly TRBD1 for D (5 bases). Germline V lookup: CDR1 SGHTA, CDR2 FQGNSA. CDR3 size: 15 residues. V lost 0 bases to trimming and J lost 0 bases, with 8 bases between them. DNA for the CDR3: TGTGCCAGCAGCTTAGCGTGGACAATGAACACTGAAGCTTTCTTT. Residues: CASSLAWTMNTEAFF.

This chain joins TRBV20-1 and TRBJ2-1, with 10 bases that match TRBD1. This CDR3 contains 12 residues. CDR1 and CDR2 (germline): DFQATT, SNEGSKA (reference sequence). V shed 5 bases and J 6 bases; nucleotides not matched to a gene: 1. The CDR3 bases are TGCAGTGCTGGGACAGGGGTCAATGAGCAGTTCTTC. Encoded protein: CSAGTGVNEQFF.

The chain carries TRBV5-1 and TRBJ1-2; 8 bases match TRBD1. Germline V CDR1 and CDR2: SGHRS, YFSETQ. With V trimmed by 0 bases and J by 3 bases, 4 bases remained unmatched. The CDR3 runs to 15 residues. The CDR3 reads CASSLGQGNYYGYTF. The CDR3 region has the DNA TGCGCCAGCAGCTTGGGACAGGGGAATTACTATGGCTACACCTTC.

This clonotype was observed at least ten times. The V gene is TRBV11-2, the J gene TRBJ1-4; a weak D match, TRBD1 (6 bases). Trimming took off 7 bases at V and 8 bases at J, with 26 bases between the two ends. The CDR3 is 17 amino acids. The germline gives CDR1 SGHAT, CDR2 FQNNGV. CDR3 sequence reads: CASTLTGGGYAEEKLFF. CDR3 sequence (DNA): TGTGCCAGCACCCTCACGGGGGGGGGCTACGCCGAAGAAAAACTGTTTTTT.

V usage is TRBV28 and J usage is TRBJ1-2; D perhaps matches TRBD1 (6 bases). Germline values: CDR1 MDHEN, CDR2 SYDVKM. V shed 8 bases and J shed 5 bases, with 21 bases lying between them. CDR3 length: 15 amino acids. As DNA, the CDR3 is TGTGCCAGCTCCCCAGGCCGGACAGAAATATATGGCTACACCTTC. This translates into CASSPGRTEIYGYTF.

The chain is built from TRBV5-6 and TRBJ1-2, with TRBD1 matching over 8 bases. CDR1 and CDR2 from the germline V gene are SGHDT and YYEEEE. J lost 5 bases, V lost 0 bases, and 6 bases had no gene match. The CDR3 is made up of 15 amino acids. Here the CDR3 DNA reads TGTGCCAGCAGCTTGGCGGACAGGGTGATGTATGGCTACACCTTC. Amino acids: CASSLADRVMYGYTF.

This rearrangement joins TRBV6-1 to TRBJ2-3; the D is unclear. Germline V gene lookup returns CDR1 MNHNS and CDR2 SASEGT. The CDR3 spans 12 residues. Deletions cut 5 bases from V and 4 bases from J, with 7 bases between. In nucleotides, the CDR3 is TGTGCCAGCAGTCAGCTGTCAGATACGCAGTATTTT. Encoded protein: CASSQLSDTQYF.

This clonotype was seen a handful of times. The V call is TRBV7-9, the J call TRBJ2-5; TRBD2 might be the D (6 bases). V lost 5 bases and J lost 9, with 22 bases in between. The CDR3 runs 15 residues. Looked up from germline, CDR1 is SEHNR and CDR2 is FQNEAQ (reference sequence). CDR3 coding DNA: TGTGCCAGCAGCCCACGGAGGGCGGACGGGGCGGCCCAGTACTTC. This sequence encodes CASSPRRADGAAQYF.

This rearrangement joins TRBV27 to TRBJ2-2, with D perhaps TRBD2 (6 bases). CDR1 is MNHEY and CDR2 is SMNVEV in the germline V gene (reference sequence). There are 16 residues in the CDR3. The V end lost 7 bases, the J end lost 4 bases, and 19 bases lay between the germline ends. In DNA form, the CDR3 reads TGTGCCAGCAAGGGTTGGCGGGACGCGGGCACCGGGGAGCTGTTTTTT. Its translation: CASKGWRDAGTGELFF.

The J gene is TRBJ2-1, the V gene TRBV2; 9 bases match TRBD2. Germline values: CDR1 SNHLY, CDR2 FYNNEI. This CDR3 has 18 residues. Losses at the gene ends were 5 bases for V and 7 bases for J; bases not matched to a gene: 18. The CDR3 sequence: CASSYRGIKREERNEQFF. CDR3 bases: TGTGCCAGCAGTTACAGGGGAATCAAGCGGGAGGAGAGGAATGAGCAGTTCTTC.

Only a few counts were recorded for this clonotype. The J gene is TRBJ1-6, the V gene TRBV6-1; 9 nucleotides line up with TRBD1. Germline values: CDR1 MNHNS, CDR2 SASEGT. V trimming: 6 bases; J trimming: 7 bases; junction bases outside the gene matches: 10. The CDR3 has 16 amino acids. CDR3 nucleotide sequence: TGTGCCAGCAGCCGAGCCGGGACAGGGAGGAATTCACCCCTCCACTTT. Its protein is CASSRAGTGRNSPLHF.

The table lists this clonotype with many counts. This chain joins TRBV12-3 or TRBV12-4 and TRBJ2-7; 7 bases line up with TRBD2. There are 15 residues in the CDR3. V shed 1 base and J 3 bases; nucleotides not matched to a gene: 6. DNA of the CDR3: TGTGCCAGCAGTTTAGGTCTGGGGGGGGGCTACGAGCAGTACTTC. This encodes CASSLGLGGGYEQYF.